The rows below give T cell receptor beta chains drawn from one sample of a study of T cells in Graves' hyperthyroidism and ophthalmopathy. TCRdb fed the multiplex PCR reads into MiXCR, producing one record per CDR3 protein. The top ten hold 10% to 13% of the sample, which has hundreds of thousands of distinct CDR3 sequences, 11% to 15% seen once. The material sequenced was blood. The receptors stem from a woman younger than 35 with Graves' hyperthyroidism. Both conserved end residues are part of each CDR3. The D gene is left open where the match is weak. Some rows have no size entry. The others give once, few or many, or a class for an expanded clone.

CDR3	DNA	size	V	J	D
CASSFRLNTGELFF	TGTGCCAGCAGCTTTAGACTGAACACCGGGGAGCTGTTTTTT	many	TRBV7-2	TRBJ2-2	NA
CAVNLLDTQYF	TGTGCCGTCAATCTCCTGGATACGCAGTATTTT	many	TRBV10-3	TRBJ2-3	NA
CATSDGPFYEQYF	TGTGCCACCAGTGATGGACCCTTCTACGAGCAGTACTTC	NA	TRBV24-1	TRBJ2-7	NA
CASSLNRPAGPTADTQYF	TGTGCCAGCAGTTTAAATCGTCCAGCGGGTCCCACCGCGGATACGCAGTATTTT	many	TRBV28	TRBJ2-3	NA
CASSHADPEGSYNEQFF	TGCGCCAGCAGCCACGCAGATCCGGAAGGATCCTACAATGAGCAGTTCTTC	many	TRBV4-1	TRBJ2-1	NA
CASSESLAGANEQFF	TGTGCCAGCAGTGAATCACTAGCGGGAGCCAATGAGCAGTTCTTC	many	TRBV2	TRBJ2-1	TRBD2
CASSVTGSGLEDTEAFF	TGTGCCAGCAGTGTGACAGGAAGCGGCCTAGAGGACACTGAAGCTTTCTTT	few	TRBV6-1	TRBJ1-1	NA
CASQPGLAGGDYNEQFF	TGTGCCAGCCAGCCGGGACTAGCGGGAGGGGACTACAATGAGCAGTTCTTC	NA	TRBV19	TRBJ2-1	TRBD2
CASSSLLTRGLMNTEAFF	TGTGCCAGCAGTTCCCTCCTCACGAGGGGACTCATGAACACTGAAGCTTTCTTT	many	TRBV28	TRBJ1-1	NA
CASSGLDRATGELFF	TGTGCCAGCAGTGGGCTCGACAGGGCCACCGGGGAGCTGTTTTTT	few	TRBV2	TRBJ2-2	TRBD1
CASSFWGLAGIFSETDTQYF	TGTGCCAGCAGTTTTTGGGGACTAGCGGGAATTTTTTCGGAGACAGATACGCAGTATTTT	NA	TRBV12-3/TRBV12-4	TRBJ2-3	TRBD2
CASSLSGTALSGNTIYF	TGTGCCAGCAGTTTATCAGGGACAGCACTCTCTGGAAACACCATATATTTT	many	TRBV27	TRBJ1-3	TRBD1
CASSKVLLAGANVLTF	TGTGCCAGCAGTAAGGTCCTTCTAGCCGGGGCCAACGTCCTGACTTTC	NA	TRBV27	TRBJ2-6	NA